This TCR beta chain appears in the sequencing data of a study of Ad26.COV2.S vaccination and SARS-CoV-2 variants (dated by TCRdb to the early 2020s). For context, the study as a whole: Donors in the vaccine arm were drawn from COV1001, a multicentre, randomized, double-blind, placebo-controlled phase I-IIa trial testing Ad26.COV2.S in healthy adults. Investigators did not know the trial group allocation while performing experiments and assessing outcomes. Participants in the trial were split at random into five groups of five each, receiving low-dose or high-dose Ad26.COV2.S once or twice, or else placebo on both occasions. The TCR-sequenced set comprised approximately 32 samples: 19 Ad26.COV2.S vaccine recipients, 5 placebo recipients and 8 SARS-CoV-2 convalescent individuals. Sequencing of the TCRbeta repertoire served to evaluate the specificity and breadth of SARS-CoV-2-reactive T cell receptors following Ad26.COV2.S vaccination. Ad26.COV2.S was administered intramuscularly at a dose of 5x10^10 or 1x10^11 viral particles, either as one shot or as two shots given 56 days apart.

Points the paper makes about the study in general: It was noted by the authors that total T cell responses may have been underestimated by the TCR breadth and depth analyses. Higher spike-specific TCR breadth was observed in Ad26.COV2.S recipients than in placebo recipients (P = 0.0014). Substantial breadth of spike-specific CD8+ and CD4+ T cell responses was reported after vaccination. Vaccine and placebo recipients had similar non-spike TCR breadth, a finding consistent with the vaccine containing only spike. The study was not powered for comparison of responses between vaccine doses or regimens.

This sample's treatment or condition label indicates: around 19 received Ad26.COV2.S at low or high dose, single or two shots; several received placebo; per-sample allocation not given. Repertoires of vaccine and placebo recipients were sequenced from samples taken on day 63 after the first injection. In Cohort 1b, about 27 adults aged 18-55 years were enrolled at a single site in Boston, USA, between 29 July and 7 August 2020. As a vaccine, Ad26.COV2.S was a replication-incompetent adenovirus type 26 vector that expressed a prefusion-stabilized SARS-CoV-2 spike protein derived from the original Wuhan strain. On this clone itself: Its antigen is still unknown. Qualities for individual bases were not recorded, and no much larger clone is one base off.

Sequences LGHNA (CDR1) and YSLEER (CDR2) are obtained from the germline V gene. The germline ends are 27 bases apart after V is trimmed by 2 bases and J by 7 bases. From the cysteine through the phenylalanine, the CDR3 covers 19 amino acids. Kept here is only the CDR3 DNA, which spans 57 bases and is read in frame from base 1. The immunoSEQ Assay was the method used to sequence TCRbeta CDR3 regions. After extraction, genomic DNA underwent amplification by bias-controlled multiplex PCR, followed by high-throughput sequencing. Regarding the original processing steps: To quantify the absolute abundance of every unique TCRbeta CDR3 region, sequences were collapsed and filtered. Usable DNA was measured by amplifying reference genes present in all nucleated cells, and TCRbeta template counts were normalized to that usable DNA to estimate T cell fraction. Repertoire TCRs were annotated as SARS-CoV-2-specific when V gene, CDR3 amino acid sequence and J gene were exactly matched to a known reactive TCR set. The reference SARS-CoV-2 TCR set was derived from MIRA and filtered for enrichment in COVID-19-positive ImmuneCODE repertoires, a step that removed public or cross-reactive TCRs. Based on the MIRA antigens, annotated TCRs were further analysed at the level of specific ORF or position within ORF. Breadth was defined as annotated unique rearrangements over total unique productive rearrangements; depth was the summed frequency of those rearrangements. Two-sided Wilcoxon rank-sum tests were applied when comparing TCR breadth between groups. The immuneACCESS repertoire file appears here via TCRdb, limited to in-frame rearrangements. These files lack a portion of the clones; in checked studies, under half of the deficit traces to unresolved V genes, and the cause of the others is not known. That table is the source of V, J and clone size, and D and trimming were worked out from the DNA. The sample table lists about 350,000 clones, roughly 90% of them with a count of one. Approximately 12% of the sample belongs to the ten largest clones.

The specimen was peripheral blood, collected in a trial of Ad26.COV2.S vaccine versus placebo. This receptor was obtained from a person between 18 and 60 years old who received the Ad26.COV2.S COVID-19 vaccine or a placebo. The chain is encoded by TRBV4-3 joined to TRBJ1-5; the D gene is perhaps TRBD1, from 5 matching bases. CDR3 loop: CASSQNLVARGRLLQPQHF. The sequence in DNA is TGCGCCAGCAGCCAAAATTTGGTAGCGCGGGGACGTCTTCTCCAGCCCCAGCATTTT.